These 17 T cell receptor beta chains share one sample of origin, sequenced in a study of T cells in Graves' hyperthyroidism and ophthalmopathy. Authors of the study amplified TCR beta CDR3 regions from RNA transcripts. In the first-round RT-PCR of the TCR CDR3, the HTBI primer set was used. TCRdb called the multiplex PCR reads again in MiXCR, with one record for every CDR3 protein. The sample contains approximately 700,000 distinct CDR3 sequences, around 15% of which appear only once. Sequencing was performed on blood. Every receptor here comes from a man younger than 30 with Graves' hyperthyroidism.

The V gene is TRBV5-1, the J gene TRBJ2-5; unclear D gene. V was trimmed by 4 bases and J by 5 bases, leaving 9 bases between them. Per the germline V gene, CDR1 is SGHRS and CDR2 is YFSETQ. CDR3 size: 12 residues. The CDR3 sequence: CASSQDAETQYF. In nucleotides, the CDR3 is TGCGCCAGCAGCCAGGACGCGGAGACCCAGTACTTC.

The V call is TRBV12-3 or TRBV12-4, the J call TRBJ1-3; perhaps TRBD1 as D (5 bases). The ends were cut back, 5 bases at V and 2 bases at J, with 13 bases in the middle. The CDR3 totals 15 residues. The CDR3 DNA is TGTGCCAGCAGTCCACGGCGGGGGACTGGAAACACCATATATTTT. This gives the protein CASSPRRGTGNTIYF.

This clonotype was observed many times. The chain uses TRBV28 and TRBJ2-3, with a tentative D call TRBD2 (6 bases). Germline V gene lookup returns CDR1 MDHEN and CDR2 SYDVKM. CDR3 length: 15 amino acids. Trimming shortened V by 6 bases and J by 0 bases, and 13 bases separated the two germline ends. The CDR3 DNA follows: TGTGCCAGCAGCGGGGACTCCTTAAGCACAGATACGCAGTATTTT. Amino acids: CASSGDSLSTDTQYF.

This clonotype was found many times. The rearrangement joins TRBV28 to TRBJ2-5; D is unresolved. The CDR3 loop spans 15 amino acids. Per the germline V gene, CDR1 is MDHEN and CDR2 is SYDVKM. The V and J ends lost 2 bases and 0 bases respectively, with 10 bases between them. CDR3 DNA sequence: TGTGCCAGCAGTTTAGGCAGCAACTACCAAGAGACCCAGTACTTC. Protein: CASSLGSNYQETQYF. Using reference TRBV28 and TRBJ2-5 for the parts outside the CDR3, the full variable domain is DVKVTQSSRYLVKRTGEKVFLECVQDMDHENMFWYRQDPGLGLRLIYFSYDVKMKEKGDIPEGYSVSREKKERFSLILESASTNQTSMYLCASSLGSNYQETQYFGPGTRLLVL.

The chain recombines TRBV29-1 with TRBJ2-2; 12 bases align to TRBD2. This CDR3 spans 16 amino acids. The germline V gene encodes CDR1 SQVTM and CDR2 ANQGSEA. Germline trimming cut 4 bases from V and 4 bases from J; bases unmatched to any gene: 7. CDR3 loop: CSVGTSGEGGTGELFF. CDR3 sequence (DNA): TGCAGCGTTGGGACTAGCGGGGAGGGAGGCACCGGGGAGCTGTTTTTT.

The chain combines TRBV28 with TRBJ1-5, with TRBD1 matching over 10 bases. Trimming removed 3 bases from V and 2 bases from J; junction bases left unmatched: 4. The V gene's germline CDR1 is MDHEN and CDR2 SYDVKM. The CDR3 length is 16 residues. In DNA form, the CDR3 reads TGTGCCAGCAGTTTGCAGACAGGGGGCGGCAATCAGCCCCAGCATTTT. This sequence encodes CASSLQTGGGNQPQHF.

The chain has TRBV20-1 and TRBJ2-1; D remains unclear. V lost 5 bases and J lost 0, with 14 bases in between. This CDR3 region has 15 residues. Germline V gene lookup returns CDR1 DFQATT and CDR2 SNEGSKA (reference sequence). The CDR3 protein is CSAFSTTISYNEQFF. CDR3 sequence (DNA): TGCAGTGCTTTCTCGACAACGATCTCCTACAATGAGCAGTTCTTC.

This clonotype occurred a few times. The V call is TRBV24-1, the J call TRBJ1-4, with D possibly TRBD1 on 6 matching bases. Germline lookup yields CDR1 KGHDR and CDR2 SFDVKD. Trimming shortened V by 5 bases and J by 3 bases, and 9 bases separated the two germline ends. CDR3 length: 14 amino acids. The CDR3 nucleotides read TGTGCCACCAGTGCCGGACAGCCTAATGAAAAACTGTTTTTT. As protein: CATSAGQPNEKLFF.

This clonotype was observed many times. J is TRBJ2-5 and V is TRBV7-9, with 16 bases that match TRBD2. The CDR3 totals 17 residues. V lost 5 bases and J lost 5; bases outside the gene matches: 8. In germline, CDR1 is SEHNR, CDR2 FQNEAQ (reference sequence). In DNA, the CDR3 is TGTGCCAGCAGCAGCGGGACTAGCGGGAGGGCCACGGAGACCCAGTACTTC. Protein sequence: CASSSGTSGRATETQYF. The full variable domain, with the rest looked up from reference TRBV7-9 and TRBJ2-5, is DTGVSQNPRHKITKRGQNVTFRCDPISEHNRLYWYRQTLGQGPEFLTYFQNEAQLEKSRLLSDRFSAERPKGSFSTLEIQRTEQGDSAMYLCASSSGTSGRATETQYFGPGTRLLVL.

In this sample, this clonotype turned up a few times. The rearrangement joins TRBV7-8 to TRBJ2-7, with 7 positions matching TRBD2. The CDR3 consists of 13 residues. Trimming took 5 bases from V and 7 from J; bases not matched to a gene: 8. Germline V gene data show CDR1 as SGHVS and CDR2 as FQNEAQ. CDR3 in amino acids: CASSTRLAREQYF. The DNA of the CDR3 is TGTGCCAGCAGCACCAGACTAGCCCGGGAGCAGTACTTC.

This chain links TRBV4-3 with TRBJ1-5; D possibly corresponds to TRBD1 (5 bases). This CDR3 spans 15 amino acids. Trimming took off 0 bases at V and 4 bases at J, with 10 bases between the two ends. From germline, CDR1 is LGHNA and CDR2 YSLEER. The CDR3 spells CASSQDPGKNQPQHF. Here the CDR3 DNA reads TGCGCCAGCAGCCAAGATCCAGGGAAAAATCAGCCCCAGCATTTT.

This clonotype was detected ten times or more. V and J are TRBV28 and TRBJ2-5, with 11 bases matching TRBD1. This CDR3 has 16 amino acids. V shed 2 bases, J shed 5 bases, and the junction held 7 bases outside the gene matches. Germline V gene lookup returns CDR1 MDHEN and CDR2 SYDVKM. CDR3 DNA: TGTGCCAGCAGTTTAACCGGGACAGGGGGAGGGGAGACCCAGTACTTC. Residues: CASSLTGTGGGETQYF.

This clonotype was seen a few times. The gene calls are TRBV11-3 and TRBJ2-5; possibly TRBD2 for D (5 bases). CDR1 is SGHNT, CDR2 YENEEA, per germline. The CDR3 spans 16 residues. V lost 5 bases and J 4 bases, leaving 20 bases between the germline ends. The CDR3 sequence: CASSPGKISLGETQYF. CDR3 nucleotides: TGTGCCAGCAGCCCCGGGAAAATTAGTTTGGGAGAGACCCAGTACTTC.

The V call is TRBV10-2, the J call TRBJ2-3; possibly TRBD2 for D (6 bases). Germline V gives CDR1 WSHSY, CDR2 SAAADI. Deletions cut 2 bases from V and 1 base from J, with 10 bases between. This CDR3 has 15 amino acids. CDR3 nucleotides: TGCGCCAGCAGTGAGCGGCCGGGGGGCACAGATACGCAGTATTTT. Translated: CASSERPGGTDTQYF.

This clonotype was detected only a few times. In DNA, the CDR3 is TGTGCCAGCAGCTTAGCGGCACTAGCGGGAGGGGTAGATACGCAGTATTTT. This codes for CASSLAALAGGVDTQYF. The gene calls are TRBV7-8 and TRBJ2-3; 13 bases line up with TRBD2. The CDR3 spans 17 residues. Germline V CDR1 and CDR2: SGHVS, FQNEAQ. J was trimmed by 5 bases and V by 0 bases; bases with no gene match: 5.

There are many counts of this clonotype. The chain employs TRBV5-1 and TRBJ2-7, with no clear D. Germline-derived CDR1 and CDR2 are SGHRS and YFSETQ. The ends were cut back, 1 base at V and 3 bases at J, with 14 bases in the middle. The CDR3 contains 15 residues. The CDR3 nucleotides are TGCGCCAGCAGCTTGCCCAGACCATCCTTCTACGAGCAGTACTTC. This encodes CASSLPRPSFYEQYF.

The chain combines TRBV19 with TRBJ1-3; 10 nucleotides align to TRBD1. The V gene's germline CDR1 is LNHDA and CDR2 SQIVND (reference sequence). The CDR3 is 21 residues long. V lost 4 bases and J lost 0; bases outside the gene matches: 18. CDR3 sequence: CASSKRGTGAILSSSGNTIYF. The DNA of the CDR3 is TGTGCCAGTAGTAAACGCGGGACAGGGGCTATCCTTTCCAGCTCTGGAAACACCATATATTTT.